The rows below give T cell receptor beta chains drawn from one sample of a study of blood T cell repertoires in COVID-19. Libraries were prepared by immunoSEQ multiplex PCR; TCRdb keeps only in-frame clonotypes and omits some of them. Altogether some 200,000 clones are present, approximately 90% being singletons, with the ten largest covering 10% to 15%. Sequenced material: peripheral blood. All receptors come from a woman aged 18-29 years who had recovered from COVID-19. Both conserved end residues are part of each CDR3. The order of the fields is D gene, J gene, V gene, clone size, CDR3 DNA, CDR3 protein. D genes are given only for firm matches. Part of the rows lack a size; the others show once, few, many or a class for expanded clones.

d_call: TRBD1
j_call: TRBJ1-1
v_call: TRBV4-1
clone_size: -
cdr3_nt: TGCGCCAGCAGCTCTTCCCGGGACAGGGACATGAACACTGAAGCTTTCTTT
cdr3_aa: CASSSSRDRDMNTEAFF

d_call: TRBD1
j_call: TRBJ2-1
v_call: TRBV7-9
clone_size: -
cdr3_nt: TGCCTCTCTGGGACAGGGGCCTACAATGAGCAGTTCTTC
cdr3_aa: CLSGTGAYNEQFF

d_call: TRBD1
j_call: TRBJ1-2
v_call: TRBV18
clone_size: -
cdr3_nt: TGTGCCAGCTCACCGGGACAGTACTATGGCTACACCTTC
cdr3_aa: CASSPGQYYGYTF

d_call: TRBD1
j_call: TRBJ1-4
v_call: TRBV5-8
clone_size: -
cdr3_nt: TGTGCCAGCAGCCCGGGACAGGGACTAGGGAAACTGTTTTTT
cdr3_aa: CASSPGQGLGKLFF

d_call: -
j_call: TRBJ1-1
v_call: TRBV2
clone_size: once
cdr3_nt: TGTGCCAGCATCAGGGAGGGAGGCACTGAAGCTTTCTTT
cdr3_aa: CASIREGGTEAFF

d_call: TRBD2
j_call: TRBJ2-7
v_call: TRBV9
clone_size: -
cdr3_nt: TGTGCCAGCAGCGAAACCGGGACTAGCGGCTCCTACGAGCAGTACTTC
cdr3_aa: CASSETGTSGSYEQYF

d_call: TRBD1
j_call: TRBJ2-7
v_call: TRBV7-9
clone_size: -
cdr3_nt: TGTGCCAGCAGCCTAGGACAGGGAAGAATCTACGAGCAGTACTTC
cdr3_aa: CASSLGQGRIYEQYF

d_call: TRBD2
j_call: TRBJ2-1
v_call: TRBV3-1/TRBV3-2
clone_size: -
cdr3_nt: TGTGCCAGCAGCCAGGAGGGACTAGCGGAAAACAATGAGCAGTTCTTC
cdr3_aa: CASSQEGLAENNEQFF

d_call: -
j_call: TRBJ2-7
v_call: TRBV7-3
clone_size: -
cdr3_nt: TGTGCCAGCAGCTCCTTTGGCGGGAAATACGAGCAGTACTTC
cdr3_aa: CASSSFGGKYEQYF

d_call: -
j_call: TRBJ2-1
v_call: TRBV12-3/TRBV12-4
clone_size: -
cdr3_nt: TGTGCCAGCAGTGACTTATACAATGAGCAGTTCTTC
cdr3_aa: CASSDLYNEQFF

d_call: TRBD2
j_call: TRBJ2-3
v_call: TRBV9
clone_size: -
cdr3_nt: TGTGCCAGCAGCACGGGACTAGCGGGAGGTTCAGATACGCAGTATTTT
cdr3_aa: CASSTGLAGGSDTQYF

d_call: TRBD1
j_call: TRBJ2-7
v_call: TRBV27
clone_size: -
cdr3_nt: TGTGCCAGCAGTTTCCGACAGGGGTACGAGCAGTACTTC
cdr3_aa: CASSFRQGYEQYF

d_call: -
j_call: TRBJ2-3
v_call: TRBV5-1
clone_size: -
cdr3_nt: TGCGCCAGCAGCTTGGGAGAATTTAGCACAGATACGCAGTATTTT
cdr3_aa: CASSLGEFSTDTQYF

d_call: TRBD2
j_call: TRBJ2-5
v_call: TRBV4-2
clone_size: -
cdr3_nt: TGTGCCAGCAGCCAAGATGGGGCGGGAGGGCGTTCATGGGAGACCCAGTACTTC
cdr3_aa: CASSQDGAGGRSWETQYF

d_call: -
j_call: TRBJ1-5
v_call: TRBV4-1
clone_size: -
cdr3_nt: TGCGCCAGCAGCCAATTCTCGGTCAATCAGCCCCAGCATTTT
cdr3_aa: CASSQFSVNQPQHF

d_call: -
j_call: TRBJ1-6
v_call: TRBV27
clone_size: -
cdr3_nt: TGTGCCAGCAGTTGGAGGGAGAGCTCCTATAATTCACCCCTCCACTTT
cdr3_aa: CASSWRESSYNSPLHF

d_call: -
j_call: TRBJ2-1
v_call: TRBV7-2
clone_size: -
cdr3_nt: TGTGCCAGCAGGGCGGCTCGCGGCCAGTCCCACAATGAGCAGTTCTTC
cdr3_aa: CASRAARGQSHNEQFF